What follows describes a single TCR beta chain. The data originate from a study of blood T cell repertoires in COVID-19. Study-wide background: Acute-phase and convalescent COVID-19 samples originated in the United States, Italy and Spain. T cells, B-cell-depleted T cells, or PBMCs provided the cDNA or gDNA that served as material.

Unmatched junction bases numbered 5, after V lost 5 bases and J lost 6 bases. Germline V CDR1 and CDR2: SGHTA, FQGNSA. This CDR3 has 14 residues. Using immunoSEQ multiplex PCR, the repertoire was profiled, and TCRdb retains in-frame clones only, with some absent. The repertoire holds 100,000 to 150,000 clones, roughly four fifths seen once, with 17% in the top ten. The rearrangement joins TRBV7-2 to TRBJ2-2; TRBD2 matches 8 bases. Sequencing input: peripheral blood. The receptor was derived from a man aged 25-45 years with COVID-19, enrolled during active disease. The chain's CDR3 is CASSRGTRSGELFF. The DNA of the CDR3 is TGTGCCAGCAGCCGTGGGACTAGGTCCGGGGAGCTGTTTTTT.